This T cell receptor beta chain was captured by sequencing in a study of radiotherapy plus CTLA-4 blockade in lung cancer. This CDR3 region has 14 residues. V lost 3 bases and J 1 base, leaving 10 bases between the germline ends. CDR1 MNHEY and CDR2 SVGAGI come from the germline V gene. Assay used: immunoSEQ multiplex PCR; TCRdb lists only in-frame clones, some missing. The sample holds 55,000 to 65,000 clones, roughly 76% seen once. The sample consisted of peripheral blood, taken from a patient treated with radiotherapy plus ipilimumab. The sequence derives from a human donor with non-small cell lung cancer who had a complete response to radiotherapy plus ipilimumab. V gene TRBV6-5 combines with J gene TRBJ2-7; D not resolved. This CDR3 reads CASSYVGESYEQYF. CDR3 DNA: TGTGCCAGCAGTTATGTGGGCGAGTCCTACGAGCAGTACTTC.